Listed here are 16 T cell receptor beta chains from one sample, sequenced in a study of technical replicates of blood from a handful of donors. Repertoires were generated with immunoSEQ multiplex PCR, while TCRdb's copy carries only in-frame clones and drops some. The repertoire has tens of thousands of clones, 96% of them found once; the top ten carry roughly 0.3%. The sample was T cells isolated from PBMCs. The receptors were gathered from a human donor in good health.

The V gene is TRBV19, the J gene TRBJ2-2; possible D gene TRBD1, 6 bases. Per the germline V gene, CDR1 is LNHDA and CDR2 is SQIVND (reference sequence). Trimming shortened V by 2 bases and J by 12 bases, and 13 bases separated the two germline ends. This CDR3 contains 13 residues. The DNA of the CDR3 is TGTGCCAGTAGTATACAGACAGGAGGTCAGCTGTTTTTT. Its protein product is CASSIQTGGQLFF.

In DNA form, the CDR3 reads TGTGCCAGCAGCTTAGCCCCCTCCGGGATTCCTAGCAATCAGCCCCAGCATTTT. Protein: CASSLAPSGIPSNQPQHF. The chain carries TRBV11-3 and TRBJ1-5; D uncertain. CDR3 length: 18 amino acids. Germline V lookup: CDR1 SGHNT, CDR2 YENEEA. Trimming took off 1 base at V and 0 bases at J, with 16 bases between the two ends.

The chain links TRBV11-2 to TRBJ1-1; 11 nucleotides line up with TRBD1. CDR1 and CDR2 from the germline V gene are SGHAT and FQNNGV. The CDR3 extends over 16 amino acids. V trimming: 5 bases; J trimming: 0 bases; junction bases outside the gene matches: 5. DNA of the CDR3: TGTGCCAGCAGCCCGGACAGGGGGCGTGTGAACACTGAAGCTTTCTTT. This gives the protein CASSPDRGRVNTEAFF.

This chain joins TRBV5-1 and TRBJ1-2; 8 bases agree with TRBD1. Germline-derived CDR1 and CDR2 are SGHRS and YFSETQ. J lost 0 bases, V lost 4 bases, and 2 bases had no gene match. The CDR3 is 14 residues long. The CDR3 region is CASSPGGSNYGYTF. In nucleotides, the CDR3 is TGCGCCAGCAGCCCAGGGGGCTCTAACTATGGCTACACCTTC.

This clone is medium-sized within its sample. The V and J genes are TRBV30 and TRBJ2-2; 7 bases map to TRBD2. This CDR3 spans 15 amino acids. Germline assignment: CDR1 GTSNPN and CDR2 SVGIG (reference sequence). Unmatched junction bases numbered 16, after V lost 8 bases and J lost 7 bases. CDR3 sequence reads: CARPGGEGDGGELFF. The CDR3 DNA follows: TGTGCCCGACCCGGAGGGGAGGGTGATGGCGGGGAGCTGTTTTTT.

The rearrangement links TRBV5-1 to TRBJ2-7, with D perhaps matching TRBD2 (6 bases). Per the germline V gene, CDR1 is SGHRS and CDR2 is YFSETQ. V was cut by 1 base and J by 0 bases, with 14 bases left in between. The CDR3 has 16 residues. CDR3 region: CASSLNPSEASYEQYF. CDR3 sequence (DNA): TGCGCCAGCAGCTTGAACCCTAGCGAGGCCTCCTACGAGCAGTACTTC.

The chain links TRBV7-9 to TRBJ1-1; D perhaps matches TRBD1 (6 bases). The CDR3 spans 13 residues. Germline V gene sequence: CDR1 SEHNR, CDR2 FQNEAQ (reference sequence). The ends were cut back, 6 bases at V and 6 bases at J, with 14 bases in the middle. CDR3 in amino acids: CASRYRDIAEAFF. In DNA form, the CDR3 reads TGTGCCAGCAGGTACAGGGATATCGCTGAAGCTTTCTTT.

V is TRBV18 and J is TRBJ1-2; 8 positions agree with TRBD1. The CDR3 consists of 11 residues. Germline trimming cut 5 bases from V and 8 bases from J; bases unmatched to any gene: 1. Germline-derived CDR1 and CDR2 are KGHSH and LQKENI. The CDR3 DNA sequence: TGTGCCAGCTCAAGACAGGGGGGCTACACCTTC. Amino acids: CASSRQGGYTF.

The V gene is TRBV29-1, the J gene TRBJ1-2, with 9 bases that match TRBD1. J gave up 8 bases and V 3 bases, and 7 bases lay outside the gene matches. The CDR3 loop spans 13 amino acids. CDR1 and CDR2 (germline): SQVTM, ANQGSEA. CDR3 coding DNA: TGCAGCGTTGAGACAGGGGGTTTGAGGGGCTACACCTTC. It is translated as CSVETGGLRGYTF.

This chain connects TRBV7-2 to TRBJ2-5, with 7 bases lining up with TRBD2. Per germline, CDR1 SGHTA and CDR2 FQGNSA. Trimming cost V 2 bases and J 4 bases; bases outside gene matches: 13. The CDR3 runs to 17 residues. This CDR3 is CASSLRLAGVRAETQYF. DNA for the CDR3: TGTGCCAGCAGCTTAAGACTTGCGGGAGTGAGAGCAGAGACCCAGTACTTC.

The chain is built from TRBV15 and TRBJ1-2; TRBD1 aligns across 8 bases. V lost 0 bases to trimming and J lost 6 bases; unmatched junction nucleotides: 9. The CDR3 totals 16 residues. Germline V gene sequence: CDR1 LNHNV, CDR2 YYDKDF (reference sequence). The CDR3 spells CATSRDKGRGLHGYTF. The CDR3 bases are TGTGCCACCAGCAGAGATAAAGGCAGGGGGCTCCATGGCTACACCTTC.

The chain uses TRBV15 and TRBJ2-7; 9 positions match TRBD2. The CDR3 spans 12 residues. V shed 8 bases, J shed 3 bases, and the junction held 2 bases outside the gene matches. From germline, CDR1 is LNHNV and CDR2 YYDKDF (reference sequence). The CDR3 is CATGSGGYEQYF. CDR3 nucleotide sequence: TGTGCCACCGGTAGCGGGGGCTACGAGCAGTACTTC.

This chain joins TRBV7-9 and TRBJ2-7; D perhaps matches TRBD2 (5 bases). This CDR3 is built from 14 residues. The V end lost 0 bases, the J end lost 3 bases, and 9 bases lay between the germline ends. CDR1 is SEHNR and CDR2 is FQNEAQ in the germline V gene (reference sequence). The CDR3 bases are TGTGCCAGCAGCTTAGCAGCGGAAAACTACGAGCAGTACTTC. This encodes CASSLAAENYEQYF.

The chain has TRBV28 and TRBJ1-1; maybe TRBD1 (6 bases). Per germline, CDR1 MDHEN and CDR2 SYDVKM. The V end was cut by 3 bases, the J end by 5 bases, with 13 bases between. The CDR3 contains 14 residues. CDR3 sequence reads: CASSFSGEGTEAFF. As DNA, the CDR3 is TGTGCCAGCAGTTTTTCAGGGGAGGGAACTGAAGCTTTCTTT.

The chain employs TRBV6-5 and TRBJ2-7, with D perhaps matching TRBD1 (5 bases). V was clipped by 1 base and J by 3 bases, with 7 bases between them. The CDR3 is made up of 13 amino acids. Germline V gene lookup returns CDR1 MNHEY and CDR2 SVGAGI. The CDR3 is CASSYFQGYEQYF. The CDR3 nucleotides are TGTGCCAGCAGTTACTTCCAGGGCTACGAGCAGTACTTC.

This clone has a single count. This rearrangement joins TRBV9 to TRBJ2-2; 7 nucleotides match TRBD2. The CDR3 has 15 amino acids. The V segment lost 4 bases and the J segment 1 base; nucleotides outside the gene matches: 4. Looked up from germline, CDR1 is SGDLS and CDR2 is YYNGEE. The DNA of the CDR3 is TGTGCCAGCAGCACCAGCGGGAAGAACACCGGGGAGCTGTTTTTT. Amino acids: CASSTSGKNTGELFF. The variable domain in full, with the rest retrieved from reference TRBV9 and TRBJ2-2, is DSGVTQTPKHLITATGQRVTLRCSPRSGDLSVYWYQQSLDQGLQFLIQYYNGEERAKGNILERFSAQQFPDLHSELNLSSLELGDSALYFCASSTSGKNTGELFFGEGSRLTVL.